These 22 T cell receptor beta chains were all obtained from the same sample, sequenced in a study of cytomegalovirus exposure and HLA in healthy donors. The PCR employed 60 Vbeta primers together with 13 Jbeta primers. Clones were sequenced by immunoSEQ multiplex PCR, and TCRdb holds only the in-frame ones, with some missing. The data hold more than 85,000 clones, with over 80% observed a single time. The specimen sequenced was PBMCs. These receptor sequences come from a young man in good health and CMV-seronegative.

Notes on this clone: The junction shows a germline mismatch at one end, possibly a read error. The chain has TRBV2 and TRBJ1-2; 9 positions match TRBD1. Germline V gene data show CDR1 as SNHLY and CDR2 as FYNNEI. CDR3 length equals 11 residues. CDR3 residues: CASSRDRDFPF. The CDR3 nucleotides are TGTGCCAGCTCCCGGGACAGGGATTTTCCCTTC.

The chain has TRBV6-5 and TRBJ2-1, with D uncertain. Looked up from germline, CDR1 is MNHEY and CDR2 is SVGAGI. CDR3 size: 14 residues. The V gene lost 0 bases and the J gene lost 6 bases, with 9 bases spanning the gap. CDR3 sequence: CASSYSYDTNEQFF. In DNA form, the CDR3 reads TGTGCCAGCAGTTACTCGTATGACACCAATGAGCAGTTCTTC.

This rearrangement joins TRBV6-5 to TRBJ1-3, with D possibly TRBD1 on 5 matching bases. This CDR3 is built from 14 residues. From germline, CDR1 is MNHEY and CDR2 SVGAGI. Trimming took off 6 bases at V and 6 bases at J, with 15 bases between the two ends. CDR3 region: CASSSIGELNTIYF. Here the CDR3 DNA reads TGTGCCAGCAGCTCCATAGGGGAATTAAACACCATATATTTT.

J is TRBJ2-2 and V is TRBV4-3; D gene ambiguous. The CDR3 sequence is 13 residues long. The germline CDR1 and CDR2 sequences are LGHNA and YSLEER. The V end lost 4 bases, the J end lost 7 bases, and 10 bases lay between the germline ends. In nucleotides, the CDR3 is TGCGCCAGCAGCCCCACAACGATCGGGGAGCTGTTTTTT. Its translation is CASSPTTIGELFF.

The gene calls are TRBV30 and TRBJ1-2; perhaps TRBD1 as D (5 bases). The length of the CDR3 is 15 residues. The germline V and J ends were trimmed by 0 bases and 2 bases, with 13 bases remaining between them. The V gene's germline CDR1 is GTSNPN and CDR2 SVGIG (reference sequence). In DNA form, the CDR3 reads TGTGCCTGGAGTGTAGCAGGGTTGGGGAACTATGGCTACACCTTC. As protein: CAWSVAGLGNYGYTF. The variable domain in full, completed from reference TRBV30 and TRBJ1-2, reads SQTIHQWPATLVQPVGSPLSLECTVEGTSNPNLYWYRQAAGRGLQLLFYSVGIGQISSEVPQNLSASRPQDRQFILSSKKLLLSDSGFYLCAWSVAGLGNYGYTFGSGTRLTVV.

In this sample, this clone turned up once. This sequence joins TRBV19 and TRBJ2-5, with TRBD1 identical over 9 bases. This CDR3 spans 14 amino acids. The V segment lost 7 bases and the J segment 5 bases; nucleotides outside the gene matches: 8. Germline CDR1 and CDR2: LNHDA and SQIVND (reference sequence). The CDR3 reads CASTPGQGYETQYF. CDR3 coding DNA: TGTGCCAGTACCCCGGGACAGGGATACGAGACCCAGTACTTC. Combining the CDR3 with reference TRBV19 and TRBJ2-5 gives the whole variable domain DGGITQSPKYLFRKEGQNVTLSCEQNLNHDAMYWYRQDPGQGLRLIYYSQIVNDFQKGDIAEGYSVSREKKESFPLTVTSAQKNPTAFYLCASTPGQGYETQYFGPGTRLLVL.

The chain is built from TRBV6-5 and TRBJ2-2; the D gene is possibly TRBD2 (7 bases). V was pared by 6 bases and J by 6 bases, with 17 bases between. Germline V gene lookup returns CDR1 MNHEY and CDR2 SVGAGI. The CDR3 sequence is 15 residues long. The CDR3 here is CASSAVGGASGELFF. The CDR3 DNA reads as TGTGCCAGCAGCGCGGTTGGGGGGGCGTCCGGGGAGCTGTTTTTT.

The V call is TRBV5-4, the J call TRBJ2-7; D call uncertain. The germline V gene has CDR1 SGHNT and CDR2 YYREEE (reference sequence). Between the trimmed V and J ends, which lost 0 bases and 3 bases, there was a span of 13 bases. The CDR3 contains 15 residues. The CDR3 region has the DNA TGTGCCAGCAGCTTGGGAGCCTCCACCCTCTACGAGCAGTACTTC. Translated, it gives CASSLGASTLYEQYF.

The gene calls are TRBV28 and TRBJ2-3; 8 bases are shared with TRBD1. CDR3 size: 17 residues. Germline trimming cut 5 bases from V and 3 bases from J; bases unmatched to any gene: 13. CDR1 MDHEN and CDR2 SYDVKM come from the germline V gene. The CDR3 DNA reads as TGTGCCAGCAGTGACCTATCTCCCAGGACAGGGACAGATACGCAGTATTTT. Its protein is CASSDLSPRTGTDTQYF. Based on the CDR3 plus reference TRBV28 and TRBJ2-3, the full variable domain is DVKVTQSSRYLVKRTGEKVFLECVQDMDHENMFWYRQDPGLGLRLIYFSYDVKMKEKGDIPEGYSVSREKKERFSLILESASTNQTSMYLCASSDLSPRTGTDTQYFGPGTRLTVL.

With respect to this clone: An end of the junction differs from the germline gene, which may be a read error. The V gene is TRBV5-4, the J gene TRBJ2-6, with 8 positions matching TRBD1. Germline CDR1 and CDR2: SGHNT and YYREEE (reference sequence). The CDR3 sequence is 14 residues long. The DNA for the CDR3 is TGCGCCAGCAGCCGAGGGGACAGGCAGGACGTCCTGACTTTC. Protein: CASSRGDRQDVLTF.

The CDR3 bases are TGTGCCAGCAGCTTAGGCCGGGACAGGGTTATCCATGAGCAGTTCTTC. Amino acids: CASSLGRDRVIHEQFF. This chain links TRBV7-3 with TRBJ2-1; 9 bases are shared with TRBD1. V lost 2 bases, J lost 8 bases, and 10 bases stayed unmatched. Germline V gives CDR1 SGHTA, CDR2 FQGTGA. CDR3 length equals 16 residues.

This sequence joins TRBV4-2 and TRBJ2-3; 7 nucleotides line up with TRBD2. CDR1 is LGHNA and CDR2 is YNFKEQ in the germline V gene. This CDR3 region has 15 residues. V was pared by 0 bases and J by 6 bases, with 6 bases of the junction left unmatched. The CDR3 is CASSQDGAGPDTQYF. CDR3 coding DNA: TGTGCCAGCAGCCAAGACGGAGCGGGACCCGATACGCAGTATTTT.

This chain uses TRBV5-1 with TRBJ1-1; 7 bases are a match to TRBD1. Germline CDR1 and CDR2: SGHRS and YFSETQ. This CDR3 is built from 17 residues. J gave up 0 bases and V 2 bases, and 10 bases lay outside the gene matches. In DNA form, the CDR3 reads TGCGCCAGCAGCTTCGGTACAGGGGCTCGAATGAACACTGAAGCTTTCTTT. Translation gives CASSFGTGARMNTEAFF.

This sequence joins TRBV9 and TRBJ2-5; D gene unclear. The better agreement between TRBJ2-7 and the DNA end casts doubt on the J call. CDR3 length equals 14 residues. The germline gives CDR1 SGDLS, CDR2 YYNGEE. The CDR3 DNA follows: TGTGCCAGCAGCGTAGGACTGTTCGGCTACGAGCAGTACTTC. It is translated as CASSVGLFGYEQYF.

The chain is built from TRBV19 and TRBJ2-5, with D possibly matching TRBD2 (5 bases). CDR1 and CDR2 from the germline V gene are LNHDA and SQIVND (reference sequence). The CDR3 consists of 16 residues. The V end lost 5 bases, the J end lost 1 base, and 17 bases lay between the germline ends. The CDR3 region is CASSPLARGPQETQYF. CDR3 coding DNA: TGTGCCAGTAGTCCCCTAGCAAGAGGCCCCCAAGAGACCCAGTACTTC.

The V gene is TRBV10-3, the J gene TRBJ2-2; a weak D match, TRBD2 (6 bases). Trimming removed 10 bases at V and 4 bases at J, with 10 bases between. There are 12 residues in the CDR3. CDR1 is ENHRY and CDR2 is SYGVKD in the germline V gene. The chain's CDR3 is CANAEGTGELFF. Written as DNA, the CDR3 is TGTGCCAACGCGGAGGGCACCGGGGAGCTGTTTTTT.

This clone was seen a single time. V usage is TRBV5-5 and J usage is TRBJ1-2, with TRBD1 as a possible D gene (6 bases). From germline, CDR1 is SGHKS and CDR2 YYEKEE (reference sequence). The CDR3 loop spans 14 amino acids. V was pared by 4 bases and J by 8 bases, with 18 bases between. CDR3 region: CASSSLGGGGGYTF. CDR3 bases: TGTGCCAGCAGCAGCTTGGGGGGAGGGGGGGGCTACACCTTC.

V and J are TRBV14 and TRBJ2-1; 7 bases fit TRBD2. Germline CDR1 is SGHDN and CDR2 is FVKESK. The CDR3 is 15 residues long. V was clipped by 5 bases and J by 0 bases; unmatched bases: 4. CDR3 bases: TGTGCCAGCAGCGCCTTAGCGGGCTCCTACAATGAGCAGTTCTTC. This translates into CASSALAGSYNEQFF.

With regard to this clone: This specimen includes other DNA sequences encoding the same CDR3. V gene TRBV18 combines with J gene TRBJ1-2, with 7 bases lining up with TRBD1. The CDR3 length is 13 residues. The junction had 1 base not matched to a gene; V was cut back by 3 bases and J by 3 bases. Germline CDR1 KGHSH, CDR2 LQKENI. CDR3 protein: CASSPDRDYGYTF. Here the CDR3 DNA reads TGTGCCAGCTCACCCGACAGGGACTATGGCTACACCTTC.

This rearrangement joins TRBV25-1 to TRBJ2-2; D gene ambiguous. The CDR3 runs to 14 residues. Trimming pared 3 bases from V and 3 bases from J, leaving 8 bases between. Per the germline V gene, CDR1 is MGHDK and CDR2 is SYGVNS. The CDR3 is CASSDASYTGELFF. Here the CDR3 DNA reads TGTGCCAGCAGTGATGCCAGTTACACCGGGGAGCTGTTTTTT. Looking up the rest from reference TRBV25-1 and TRBJ2-2 gives the full variable domain: EADIYQTPRYLVIGTGKKITLECSQTMGHDKMYWYQQDPGMELHLIHYSYGVNSTEKGDLSSESTVSRIRTEHFPLTLESARPSHTSQYLCASSDASYTGELFFGEGSRLTVL.

V and J are TRBV11-2 and TRBJ2-7; 11 nucleotides line up with TRBD2. J was trimmed by 4 bases and V by 1 base; bases with no gene match: 15. The CDR3 extends over 19 amino acids. The V gene's germline CDR1 is SGHAT and CDR2 FQNNGV. As DNA, the CDR3 is TGTGCCAGCAGCTTAGGCCGGGGTAGCGGGAGGGCCTTGTCTTACGAGCAGTACTTC. Amino acid sequence: CASSLGRGSGRALSYEQYF.

The rearrangement joins TRBV7-3 to TRBJ2-7, with D possibly TRBD1 on 5 matching bases. This CDR3 has 14 amino acids. Per the germline V gene, CDR1 is SGHTA and CDR2 is FQGTGA. V shed 2 bases and J shed 5 bases, with 13 bases lying between them. The CDR3 sequence is CASSLGAPADEQYF. As DNA, the CDR3 is TGTGCCAGCAGCTTAGGGGCACCCGCTGACGAGCAGTACTTC.